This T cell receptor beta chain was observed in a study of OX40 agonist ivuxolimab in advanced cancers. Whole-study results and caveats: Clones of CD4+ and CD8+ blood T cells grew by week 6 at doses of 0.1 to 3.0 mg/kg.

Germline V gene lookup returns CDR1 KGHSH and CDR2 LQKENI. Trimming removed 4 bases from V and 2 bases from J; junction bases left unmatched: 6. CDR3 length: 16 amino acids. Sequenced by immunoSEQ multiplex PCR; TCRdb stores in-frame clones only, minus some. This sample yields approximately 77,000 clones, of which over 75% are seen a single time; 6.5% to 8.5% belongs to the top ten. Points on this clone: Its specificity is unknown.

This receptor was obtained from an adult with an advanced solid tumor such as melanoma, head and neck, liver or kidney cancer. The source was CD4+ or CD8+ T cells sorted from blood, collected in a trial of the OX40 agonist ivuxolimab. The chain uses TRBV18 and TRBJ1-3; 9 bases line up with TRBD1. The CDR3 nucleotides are TGTGCCAGCTCACTGGGACAGGGCGTCGCTGGAAACACCATATATTTT. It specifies CASSLGQGVAGNTIYF.